The next 18 T cell receptor beta chains were all read from a single sample in a study of cytomegalovirus exposure and HLA in healthy donors. Clones were read by immunoSEQ multiplex PCR, and TCRdb kept only the in-frame ones, dropping some. This sample yields 55,000 to 75,000 clones, of which approximately 91% are seen a single time; 2.5% to 3.5% belongs to the top ten. Sequences were obtained from PBMCs. The origin of the receptors is a man younger than 35 in good health and CMV-seronegative.

The V gene is TRBV7-8, the J gene TRBJ2-3; maybe TRBD1 (5 bases). Germline loops: CDR1 SGHVS, CDR2 FQNEAQ. Trimming stripped 1 base from V and 4 bases from J, with 12 bases between. The CDR3 is 15 amino acids. The CDR3 bases are TGTGCCAGCAGCTTAGTCGGACAACGTGCAGATACGCAGTATTTT. Its translation: CASSLVGQRADTQYF.

V usage is TRBV7-2 and J usage is TRBJ2-3; D is perhaps TRBD2 (5 bases). Trimming removed 5 bases at V and 7 bases at J, with 16 bases between. This CDR3 contains 14 residues. CDR1 and CDR2 (germline): SGHTA, FQGNSA. The CDR3 DNA sequence: TGTGCCAGCAGCGCCCCCGGGCCGGGGAATACGCAGTATTTT. It codes for CASSAPGPGNTQYF.

The DNA for the CDR3 is TGTGCCAGCAGTGAGTGGACAGGGGAGAAGCAGCCCCAGCATTTT. It yields the protein CASSEWTGEKQPQHF. The rearrangement uses TRBV2 and TRBJ1-5, with 9 positions matching TRBD1. The V and J ends lost 3 bases and 7 bases, in that order; junction bases with no gene match: 7. The CDR3 length is 15 residues. The V gene's germline CDR1 is SNHLY and CDR2 FYNNEI.

This clone was observed a single time. The chain joins TRBV11-2 to TRBJ2-5, with 10 bases matching TRBD2. Germline CDR1 is SGHAT and CDR2 is FQNNGV. V gave up 6 bases and J gave up 2 bases; unmatched junction bases: 6. There are 15 residues in the CDR3. In DNA, the CDR3 is TGTGCCAGCAGAGGCGGGACTAGCGCTCAAGAGACCCAGTACTTC. This encodes CASRGGTSAQETQYF. The full variable domain, with the rest looked up from reference TRBV11-2 and TRBJ2-5, is EAGVAQSPRYKIIEKRQSVAFWCNPISGHATLYWYQQILGQGPKLLIQFQNNGVVDDSQLPKDRFSAERLKGVDSTLKIQPAKLEDSAVYLCASRGGTSAQETQYFGPGTRLLVL.

The chain combines TRBV5-1 with TRBJ1-4, with D tentatively TRBD1 (5 bases). Germline assignment: CDR1 SGHRS and CDR2 YFSETQ. V gave up 0 bases and J gave up 7 bases, with 10 bases separating them. This CDR3 has 14 residues. The chain's CDR3 is CASSLVPGSEKLFF. CDR3 sequence (DNA): TGCGCCAGCAGCTTGGTTCCAGGGTCTGAAAAACTGTTTTTT.

This sequence joins TRBV19 and TRBJ1-3, with D perhaps matching TRBD1 (5 bases). CDR1 LNHDA and CDR2 SQIVND come from the germline V gene (reference sequence). Between the trimmed V and J ends, which lost 4 bases and 4 bases, there was a span of 8 bases. This CDR3 spans 13 amino acids. The CDR3 DNA is TGTGCCAGTAGTACAGGGTTCGGAAACACCATATATTTT. Amino acids: CASSTGFGNTIYF.

This clone appeared a few times. This rearrangement joins TRBV10-3 to TRBJ1-5; D gene ambiguous. CDR1 and CDR2 (germline): ENHRY, SYGVKD. The V and J ends lost 4 bases and 5 bases respectively, with 6 bases between them. The CDR3 is 12 amino acids. The CDR3 here is CAISAGDQPQHF. The CDR3 nucleotides are TGTGCCATCAGTGCGGGAGATCAGCCCCAGCATTTT.

This clone has only one observation. V is TRBV5-6 and J is TRBJ2-1, with 9 bases fitting TRBD2. The V gene's germline CDR1 is SGHDT and CDR2 YYEEEE. The trim removed 6 bases at V and 5 bases at J, leaving 9 bases unmatched. CDR3 length equals 15 residues. The CDR3 bases are TGTGCCAGCACCCTTCGACTAGCGGAAGACAATGAGCAGTTCTTC. Protein product: CASTLRLAEDNEQFF.

V gene TRBV5-4 combines with J gene TRBJ2-7; TRBD1 matches at 7 bases. The CDR3 sequence is 16 residues long. CDR1 and CDR2 from the germline V gene are SGHNT and YYREEE (reference sequence). Trimming took 5 bases from V and 2 from J; bases not matched to a gene: 13. The CDR3 DNA follows: TGTGCCAGCAGTAGCCAGCCGAGGGGGCTTCCCTACGAGCAGTACTTC. It yields the protein CASSSQPRGLPYEQYF. The variable domain in full, completed from reference TRBV5-4 and TRBJ2-7, reads ETGVTQSPTHLIKTRGQQVTLRCSSQSGHNTVSWYQQALGQGPQFIFQYYREEENGRGNFPPRFSGLQFPNYSSELNVNALELDDSALYLCASSSQPRGLPYEQYFGPGTRLTVT.

This sequence joins TRBV27 and TRBJ2-7; maybe TRBD2 (6 bases). The length of the CDR3 is 13 residues. The germline CDR1 and CDR2 sequences are MNHEY and SMNVEV (reference sequence). Trimming cost V 0 bases and J 7 bases, with 10 bases left between them. In DNA form, the CDR3 reads TGTGCCAGCAGTTTATCGGCTCGGGGGGAGCAGTACTTC. Amino acid sequence: CASSLSARGEQYF.

V is TRBV7-3 and J is TRBJ2-2, with 13 bases that match TRBD2. Unmatched junction bases numbered 8, after V lost 5 bases and J lost 5 bases. Germline lookup yields CDR1 SGHTA and CDR2 FQGTGA. The CDR3 covers 17 residues. The CDR3 is CASSAMRTSGRTGELFF. As DNA, the CDR3 is TGTGCCAGCAGCGCTATGAGGACTAGCGGGAGAACCGGGGAGCTGTTTTTT.

V gene TRBV27 combines with J gene TRBJ1-3; no firm D call. V lost 4 bases to trimming and J lost 0 bases, with 7 bases between them. The length of the CDR3 is 14 residues. From germline, CDR1 is MNHEY and CDR2 SMNVEV (reference sequence). The CDR3 loop reads CASSSRFSGNTIYF. As DNA, the CDR3 is TGTGCCAGCAGTTCGCGGTTCTCTGGAAACACCATATATTTT.

The chain uses TRBV11-2 and TRBJ1-1; D not certain. V lost 8 bases to trimming and J lost 3 bases, with 10 bases between them. The CDR3 loop spans 12 amino acids. CDR1 and CDR2 (germline): SGHAT, FQNNGV. The CDR3 spells CASGSQYTEAFF. In DNA, the CDR3 is TGTGCCAGCGGTAGCCAGTACACTGAAGCTTTCTTT.

The rearrangement joins TRBV28 to TRBJ2-2; TRBD2 matches 11 bases. The germline CDR1 and CDR2 sequences are MDHEN and SYDVKM. V lost 5 bases, J lost 7 bases, and 9 bases stayed unmatched. The CDR3 length is 16 residues. The DNA of the CDR3 is TGTGCCAGCAGTATAGCGGGAGGGCCCTTGAGCGGGGAGCTGTTTTTT. This sequence encodes CASSIAGGPLSGELFF.

The chain joins TRBV5-1 to TRBJ2-3; TRBD2 matches 15 bases. This CDR3 is built from 16 residues. J gave up 6 bases and V 3 bases, and 5 bases lay outside the gene matches. CDR1 and CDR2 (germline): SGHRS, YFSETQ. DNA of the CDR3: TGCGCCAGCAGCTCCGGACTAGCGGGAGGGCCGGATACGCAGTATTTT. Its translation is CASSSGLAGGPDTQYF.

This chain uses TRBV7-8 with TRBJ2-7, with 10 bases fitting TRBD2. CDR3 size: 17 residues. V shed 1 base, J shed 0 bases, and the junction held 6 bases outside the gene matches. The germline V gene has CDR1 SGHVS and CDR2 FQNEAQ. CDR3 in amino acids: CASSLGLAGASSYEQYF. The CDR3 DNA reads TGTGCCAGCAGCTTAGGACTAGCGGGCGCAAGCTCCTACGAGCAGTACTTC.

Written as DNA, the CDR3 is TGTGCCAGCAGCGGACTTCTAAACTATGGCTACACCTTC. Protein: CASSGLLNYGYTF. V gene TRBV7-9 combines with J gene TRBJ1-2; D is undetermined. The CDR3 is 13 amino acids. Germline CDR1 and CDR2: SEHNR and FQNEAQ (reference sequence). Trimming took off 5 bases at V and 2 bases at J, with 9 bases between the two ends.

The genes are TRBV7-2 and TRBJ2-3; 11 bases agree with TRBD2. The germline V gene has CDR1 SGHTA and CDR2 FQGNSA. Unmatched junction bases numbered 0, after V lost 1 base and J lost 0 bases. The length of the CDR3 is 16 residues. Here the CDR3 DNA reads TGTGCCAGCAGCTTAGTAGCGGGAGGGAGCACAGATACGCAGTATTTT. Translation: CASSLVAGGSTDTQYF. The whole variable domain, remainder taken from reference TRBV7-2 and TRBJ2-3, is GAGVSQSPSNKVTEKGKDVELRCDPISGHTALYWYRQSLGQGLEFLIYFQGNSAPDKSGLPSDRFSAERTGGSVSTLTIQRTQQEDSAVYLCASSLVAGGSTDTQYFGPGTRLTVL.